Listed below are T cell receptor beta chains from one sample, sequenced in a study of T cells in Graves' hyperthyroidism and ophthalmopathy. One entry per CDR3 protein, called by TCRdb with MiXCR from the multiplex PCR reads. The sample consists of 300,000 to 500,000 distinct CDR3 sequences, 15% of them appearing once. The sample consisted of blood. The receptors were gathered from a woman aged 25-40 years with Graves' hyperthyroidism. The CDR3 runs from the conserved cysteine through the conserved F or W. A D gene is named only where the DNA matches it firmly. Only part of the rows carry a size: once, few, many, or a class if the clone is expanded.

CDR3 length	V gene	clone size	D gene	J gene	CDR3 DNA	CDR3 protein
15	TRBV18	many	TRBD2	TRBJ2-1	TGTGCCAGCTCATCGACTAGCGGGGCCTACAATGAGCAGTTCTTC	CASSSTSGAYNEQFF
11	TRBV28	many	-	TRBJ2-7	TGTGCCAGCAGTTATCCCCACGAGCAGTACTTC	CASSYPHEQYF
14	TRBV5-1	-	TRBD2	TRBJ2-1	TGCGCCAGTAAAGCGGGAGGGCCCGGCAATGAGCAGTTCTTC	CASKAGGPGNEQFF
15	TRBV2	-	TRBD2	TRBJ2-2	TGTGCCAGCAGTGAAAGGACTAGCGGAACCGGGGAGCTGTCTTTT	CASSERTSGTGELSF
15	TRBV11-2	many	-	TRBJ2-3	TGTGCCAGCAGCCGGCTGGGCTTTATTGGGGATACGCAGTATTTT	CASSRLGFIGDTQYF
13	TRBV6-1	many	TRBD2	TRBJ2-7	TGTGCCAGCAGCGGACTAGCGATCGACGAGCAGTACTTC	CASSGLAIDEQYF
15	TRBV20-1	-	-	TRBJ2-6	TGCAGTGCTAGATTCATCGACTCTGGGGCCAACGTCCTGACTTTC	CSARFIDSGANVLTF
13	TRBV24-1	-	TRBD1	TRBJ1-2	TGTGCCACCAGTGGCCGGCAGGGGGACGGCTACACCTTC	CATSGRQGDGYTF
13	TRBV6-5	many	-	TRBJ1-1	TGTGCCAGCAGTTACTCGGGTCGATTGGCAGCTTTCTTT	CASSYSGRLAAFF
14	TRBV28	many	TRBD2	TRBJ2-5	TGTGCCAGCAGTCAGACTAGCGTCAAAGAGACCCAGTACTTC	CASSQTSVKETQYF
14	TRBV25-1	-	-	TRBJ1-5	TGTGCCAGCAGTGAGGGGGGCAGAAATCAGCCCCAGCATTTT	CASSEGGRNQPQHF
12	TRBV30	many	-	TRBJ1-2	TGCGGCCTGGGTGGGGGAAAGGATGGCTACACCTTC	CGLGGGKDGYTF
14	TRBV6-1	-	TRBD1	TRBJ2-2	TGTGCCAGCAGCCTTGGGACAGGGAGCGGGGAGCTGTTTTTT	CASSLGTGSGELFF
15	TRBV2	many	-	TRBJ1-4	TGTGCCAGCACCGAGGGGGGCCAGAATAATGAAAAACTGTTTTTT	CASTEGGQNNEKLFF
14	TRBV6-1	many	-	TRBJ2-7	TGTGCCAGCAGTGAGGGACGGCGGAGCTACGAGCAGTACTTC	CASSEGRRSYEQYF
15	TRBV9	many	-	TRBJ1-3	TGTGCCAGCAGCGCCTCGACAGGTGCTGGAAACACCATATATTTT	CASSASTGAGNTIYF
11	TRBV2	-	-	TRBJ2-7	TGTGCCAGCAGTGAGGCGAACGAGCAGTACTTC	CASSEANEQYF
11	TRBV6-2/TRBV6-3	-	-	TRBJ2-7	TGTGCCACGTGGGAAACTAACGAGCAGTACTTC	CATWETNEQYF
15	TRBV4-1	-	TRBD1	TRBJ1-5	TGCGCCAGCAGCCAAGAGAGGGCAGGGGGCAGGGTGGAGCATTTT	CASSQERAGGRVEHF
14	TRBV11-2	many	-	TRBJ2-3	TGTGCCAGCAGCTTGGCTAGCCCCACAGATACGCAGTATTTT	CASSLASPTDTQYF
16	TRBV3-1	many	TRBD2	TRBJ2-1	TGTGCCAGCAGCCAAGATGGGGCTAGCGGACACAATGAGCAGTTCTTC	CASSQDGASGHNEQFF
12	TRBV24-1	-	-	TRBJ1-2	TGTGCCACCAGTGTTGGCGGCTATGGCTACACCTTC	CATSVGGYGYTF